Listed here are 5 T cell receptor beta chains from one sample, sequenced in a study of T cells after yellow fever vaccination. In TCRdb, the 5' RACE reads were re-called with MiXCR into one record per CDR3 protein. Among more than 200,000 distinct CDR3 sequences, about 3.9% were seen once, and the ten largest hold around 19%. The sample was PBMCs, taken 15 days after the yellow fever booster vaccination. All receptors derive from a man younger than 30 who received the YFV17D yellow fever vaccine.

The sample holds many counts of this clonotype. The chain employs TRBV19 and TRBJ2-7, with TRBD1 as a possible D gene (5 bases). Looked up from germline, CDR1 is LNHDA and CDR2 is SQIVND (reference sequence). The CDR3 contains 14 residues. V was pared by 9 bases and J by 7 bases, with 22 bases between. In nucleotides, the CDR3 is TGTGCCAGAGGGGCTGGGGTCGACGGTGTAGAGCAGTACGTC. It specifies CARGAGVDGVEQYV.

This clonotype was counted at least ten times. The rearrangement links TRBV7-9 to TRBJ2-7; 10 bases are shared with TRBD2. The germline CDR1 and CDR2 sequences are SEHNR and FQNEAQ (reference sequence). J lost 12 bases, V lost 4 bases, and 15 bases had no gene match. The CDR3 sequence is 15 residues long. The CDR3 loop is CASSSPLAGAREWYV. Written as DNA, the CDR3 is TGTGCCAGCAGCTCCCCCCTAGCGGGAGCACGGGAATGGTACGTC.

This clonotype was seen at least ten times. This chain connects TRBV7-2 to TRBJ2-7; D may be TRBD2 (5 bases). The CDR3 runs 15 residues. The germline CDR1 and CDR2 sequences are SGHTA and FQGNSA. Trimming removed 4 bases at V and 0 bases at J, with 13 bases between. CDR3 sequence reads: CASSSTRVSSYEQYF. Here the CDR3 DNA reads TGTGCCAGCAGCTCCACGCGGGTTAGCTCCTACGAGCAGTACTTC.

This clonotype was seen repeatedly, ten times or more. The V call is TRBV6-5, the J call TRBJ2-1; D is unresolved. V was trimmed by 4 bases and J by 9 bases, leaving 13 bases between them. In germline, CDR1 is MNHEY, CDR2 SVGAGI. The CDR3 is 13 residues long. CDR3 sequence: CASSSPAWGEQFF. DNA of the CDR3: TGTGCCAGCAGTTCCCCCGCCTGGGGTGAGCAGTTCTTC.

In this sample, this clonotype turned up many times. The chain is built from TRBV21-1 and TRBJ2-5; the table gives TRBD1 as D, unverified against the DNA. TRBV21-1 is a pseudogene locus. CDR3 length equals 20 residues. The CDR3 DNA reads TGTGCCAGCAGCAAAGCTGGAGGGGGCGGAGAGAATAGCCAACAAGAGACCCAGTACTTC. Its protein product is CASSKAGGGGENSQQETQYF.